This T cell receptor (beta chain) was sequenced in a study of T cell repertoires in cytomegalovirus infection. In germline, CDR1 is SGHVS, CDR2 FNYEAQ. The CDR3 totals 14 residues. V gave up 3 bases and J gave up 6 bases, with 12 bases separating them. TCRdb called the reads again in MiXCR, with one record for every CDR3 protein. Of 200,000 or so distinct CDR3 sequences listed, 38% are singletons. A note on this clonotype: No antigen is known for it.

The chain joins TRBV7-6 to TRBJ1-5, with a possible D match to TRBD1 (6 bases). The origin of this receptor is a human donor in good health (CMV status not recorded). Some clones in this sample may be carry-over from other donors' samples. The material was CD8+ T cells from cultured PBMCs, obtained from culture after CMV antigen stimulation. CDR3 sequence (DNA): TGTGCCAGCAGCTTTACGGGGGGCGGTCAGCCCCAGCATTTT. Protein: CASSFTGGGQPQHF.